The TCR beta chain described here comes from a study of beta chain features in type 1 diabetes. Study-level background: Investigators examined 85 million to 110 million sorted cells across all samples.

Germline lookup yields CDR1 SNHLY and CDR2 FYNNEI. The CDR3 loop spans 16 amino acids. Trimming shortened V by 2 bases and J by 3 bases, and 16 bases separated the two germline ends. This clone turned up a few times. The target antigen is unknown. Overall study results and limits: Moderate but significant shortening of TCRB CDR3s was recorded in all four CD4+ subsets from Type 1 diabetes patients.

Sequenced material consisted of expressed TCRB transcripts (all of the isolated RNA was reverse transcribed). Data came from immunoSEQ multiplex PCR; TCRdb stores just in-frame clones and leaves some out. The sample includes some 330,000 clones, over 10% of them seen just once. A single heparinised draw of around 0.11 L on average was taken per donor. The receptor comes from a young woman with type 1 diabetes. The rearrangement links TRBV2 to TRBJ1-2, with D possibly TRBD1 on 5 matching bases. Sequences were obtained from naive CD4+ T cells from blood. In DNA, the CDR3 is TGTGCCAGCAGTGAAAATAGGGGTTGGGGCCACTATGGCTACACCTTC. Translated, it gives CASSENRGWGHYGYTF.